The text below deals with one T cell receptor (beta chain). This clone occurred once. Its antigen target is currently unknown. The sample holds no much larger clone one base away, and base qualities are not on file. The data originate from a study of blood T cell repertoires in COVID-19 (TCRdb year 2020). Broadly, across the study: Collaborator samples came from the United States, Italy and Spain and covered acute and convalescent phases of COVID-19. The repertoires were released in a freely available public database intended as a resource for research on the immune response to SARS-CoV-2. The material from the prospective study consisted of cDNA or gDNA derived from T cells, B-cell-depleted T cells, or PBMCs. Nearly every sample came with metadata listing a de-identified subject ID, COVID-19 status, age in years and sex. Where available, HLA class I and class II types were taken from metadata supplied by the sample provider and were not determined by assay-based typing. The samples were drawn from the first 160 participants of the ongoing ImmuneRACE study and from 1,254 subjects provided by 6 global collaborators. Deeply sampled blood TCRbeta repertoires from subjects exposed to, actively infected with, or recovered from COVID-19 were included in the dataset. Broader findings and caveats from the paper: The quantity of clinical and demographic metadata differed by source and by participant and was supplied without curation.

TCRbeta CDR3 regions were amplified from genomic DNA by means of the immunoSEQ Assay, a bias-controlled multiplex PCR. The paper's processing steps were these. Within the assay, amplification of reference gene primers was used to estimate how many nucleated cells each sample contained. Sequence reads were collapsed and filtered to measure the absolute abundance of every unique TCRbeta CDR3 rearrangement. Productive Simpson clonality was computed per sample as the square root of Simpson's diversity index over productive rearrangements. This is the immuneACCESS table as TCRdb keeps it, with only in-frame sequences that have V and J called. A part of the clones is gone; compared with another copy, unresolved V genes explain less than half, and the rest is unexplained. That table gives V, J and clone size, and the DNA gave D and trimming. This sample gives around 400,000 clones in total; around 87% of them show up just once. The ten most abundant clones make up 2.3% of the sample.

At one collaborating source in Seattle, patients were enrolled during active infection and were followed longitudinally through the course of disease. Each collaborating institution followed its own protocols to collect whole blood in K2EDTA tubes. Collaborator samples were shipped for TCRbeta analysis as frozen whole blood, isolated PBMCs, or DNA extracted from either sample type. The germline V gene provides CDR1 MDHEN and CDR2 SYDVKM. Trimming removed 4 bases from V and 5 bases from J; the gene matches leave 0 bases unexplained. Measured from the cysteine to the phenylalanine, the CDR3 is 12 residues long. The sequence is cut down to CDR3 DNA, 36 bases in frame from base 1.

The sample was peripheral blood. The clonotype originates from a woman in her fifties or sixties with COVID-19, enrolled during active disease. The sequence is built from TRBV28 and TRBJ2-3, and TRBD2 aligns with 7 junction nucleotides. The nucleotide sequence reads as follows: TGTGCCAGCAGTTGGGGGGGAGATACGCAGTATTTT. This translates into CASSWGGDTQYF.